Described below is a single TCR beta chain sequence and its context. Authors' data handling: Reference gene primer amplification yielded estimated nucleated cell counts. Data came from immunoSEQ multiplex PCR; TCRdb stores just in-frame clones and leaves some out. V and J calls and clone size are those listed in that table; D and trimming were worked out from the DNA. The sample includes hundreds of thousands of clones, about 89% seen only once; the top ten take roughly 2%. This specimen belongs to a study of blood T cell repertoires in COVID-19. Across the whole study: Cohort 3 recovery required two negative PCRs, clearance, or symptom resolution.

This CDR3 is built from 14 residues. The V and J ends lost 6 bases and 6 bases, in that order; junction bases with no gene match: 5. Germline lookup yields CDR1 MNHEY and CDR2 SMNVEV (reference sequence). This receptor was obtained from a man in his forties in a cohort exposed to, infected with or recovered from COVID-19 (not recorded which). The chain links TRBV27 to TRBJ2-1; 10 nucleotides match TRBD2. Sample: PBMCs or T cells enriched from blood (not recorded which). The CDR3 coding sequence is TGTGCCAGCAGGCTAGCGGGAGCAGGCAATGAGCAGTTCTTC. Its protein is CASRLAGAGNEQFF.